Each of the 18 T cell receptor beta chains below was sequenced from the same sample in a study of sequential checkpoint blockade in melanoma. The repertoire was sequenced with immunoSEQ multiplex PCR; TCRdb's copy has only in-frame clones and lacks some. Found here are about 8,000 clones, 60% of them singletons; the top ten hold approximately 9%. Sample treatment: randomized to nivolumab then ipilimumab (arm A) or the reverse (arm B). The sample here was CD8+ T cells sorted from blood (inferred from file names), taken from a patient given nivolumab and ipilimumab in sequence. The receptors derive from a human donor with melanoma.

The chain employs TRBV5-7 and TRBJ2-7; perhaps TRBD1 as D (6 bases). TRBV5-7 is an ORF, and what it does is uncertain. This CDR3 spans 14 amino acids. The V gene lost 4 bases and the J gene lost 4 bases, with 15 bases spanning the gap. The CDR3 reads CASSPQGKVYEQYF. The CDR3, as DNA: TGTGCCAGCAGCCCCCAGGGGAAGGTTTACGAGCAGTACTTC.

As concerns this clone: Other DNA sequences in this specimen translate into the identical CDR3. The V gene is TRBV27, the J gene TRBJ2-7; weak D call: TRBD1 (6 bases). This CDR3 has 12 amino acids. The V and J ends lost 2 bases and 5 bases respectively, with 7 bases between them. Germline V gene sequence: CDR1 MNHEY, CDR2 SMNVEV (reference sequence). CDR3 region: CASSLGGHEQYF. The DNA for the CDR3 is TGTGCCAGCAGTTTAGGGGGCCACGAGCAGTACTTC.

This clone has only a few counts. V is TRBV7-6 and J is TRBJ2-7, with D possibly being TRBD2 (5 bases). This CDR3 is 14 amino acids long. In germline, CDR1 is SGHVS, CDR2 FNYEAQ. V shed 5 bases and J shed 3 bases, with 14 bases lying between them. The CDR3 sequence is CASSRGSLGYEQYF. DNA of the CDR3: TGTGCCAGCAGCCGGGGATCCTTGGGCTACGAGCAGTACTTC.

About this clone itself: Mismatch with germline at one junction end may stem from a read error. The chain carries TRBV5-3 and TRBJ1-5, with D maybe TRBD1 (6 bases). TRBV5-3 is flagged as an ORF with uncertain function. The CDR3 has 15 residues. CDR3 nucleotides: TGTGCCAGCAGCTTTTTTTCAGGGGACAATCAGCCCCAGCATTTT. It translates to CASSFFSGDNQPQHF.

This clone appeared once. CDR3: CASSPEHDRDTKYEQYF. In DNA, the CDR3 is TGTGCCAGCAGCCCCGAGCACGACCGGGACACGAAGTACGAGCAGTACTTC. This chain uses TRBV21-1 with TRBJ2-7; the table gives TRBD1 as D, unverified against the DNA. TRBV21-1 is recorded as a pseudogene. The CDR3 loop spans 17 amino acids.

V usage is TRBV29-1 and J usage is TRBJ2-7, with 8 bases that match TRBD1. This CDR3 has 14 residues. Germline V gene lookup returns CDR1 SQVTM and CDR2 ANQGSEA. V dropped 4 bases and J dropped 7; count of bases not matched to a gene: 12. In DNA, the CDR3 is TGCAGCGTTGGGTTTGGACAGGGAAATAGGGAGCAGTACTTC. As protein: CSVGFGQGNREQYF.

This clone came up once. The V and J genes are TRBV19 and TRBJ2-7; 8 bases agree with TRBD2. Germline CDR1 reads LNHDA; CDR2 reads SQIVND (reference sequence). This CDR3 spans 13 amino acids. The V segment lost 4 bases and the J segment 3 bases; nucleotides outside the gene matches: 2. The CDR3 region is CASSTTSGYEQYF. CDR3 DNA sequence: TGTGCCAGTAGTACAACTAGCGGCTACGAGCAGTACTTC.

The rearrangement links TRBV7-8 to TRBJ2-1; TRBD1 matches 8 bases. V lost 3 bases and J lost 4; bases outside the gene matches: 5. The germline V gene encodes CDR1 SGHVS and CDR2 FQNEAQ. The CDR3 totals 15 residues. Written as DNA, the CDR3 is TGTGCCAGCAGCTTCGACAGGGGAGTTTACAATGAGCAGTTCTTC. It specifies CASSFDRGVYNEQFF. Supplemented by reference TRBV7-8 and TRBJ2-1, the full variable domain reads GAGVSQSPRYKVAKRGQDVALRCDPISGHVSLFWYQQALGQGPEFLTYFQNEAQLDKSGLPSDRFFAERPEGSVSTLKIQRTQQEDSAVYLCASSFDRGVYNEQFFGPGTRLTVL.

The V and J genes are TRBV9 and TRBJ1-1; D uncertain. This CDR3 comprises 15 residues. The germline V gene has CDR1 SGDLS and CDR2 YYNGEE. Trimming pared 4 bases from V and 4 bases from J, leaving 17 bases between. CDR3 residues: CASSPPGLGSTEAFF. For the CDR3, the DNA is TGTGCCAGCAGCCCCCCGGGCCTGGGGAGCACTGAAGCTTTCTTT.

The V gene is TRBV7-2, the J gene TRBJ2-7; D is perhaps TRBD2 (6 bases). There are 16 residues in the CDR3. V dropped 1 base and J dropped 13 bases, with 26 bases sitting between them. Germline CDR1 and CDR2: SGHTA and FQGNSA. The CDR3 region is CASSLGPGGDPYEPYF. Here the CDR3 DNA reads TGTGCCAGCAGCTTAGGGCCGGGCGGGGATCCCTACGAGCCCTACTTC.

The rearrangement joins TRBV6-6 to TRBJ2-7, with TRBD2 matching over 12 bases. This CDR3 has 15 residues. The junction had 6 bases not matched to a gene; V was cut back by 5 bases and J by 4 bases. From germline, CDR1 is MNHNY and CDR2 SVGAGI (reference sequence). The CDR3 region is CASSETSGSSYEQYF. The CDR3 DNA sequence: TGTGCCAGCAGTGAGACTAGCGGGAGTTCATACGAGCAGTACTTC.

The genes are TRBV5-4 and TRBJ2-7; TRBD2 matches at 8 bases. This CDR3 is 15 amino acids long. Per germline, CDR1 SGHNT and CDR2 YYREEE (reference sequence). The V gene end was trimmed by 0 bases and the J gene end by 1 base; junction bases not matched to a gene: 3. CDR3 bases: TGTGCCAGCAGCTTGGGAACTAGCGGATCCTACGAGCAGTACTTC. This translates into CASSLGTSGSYEQYF.

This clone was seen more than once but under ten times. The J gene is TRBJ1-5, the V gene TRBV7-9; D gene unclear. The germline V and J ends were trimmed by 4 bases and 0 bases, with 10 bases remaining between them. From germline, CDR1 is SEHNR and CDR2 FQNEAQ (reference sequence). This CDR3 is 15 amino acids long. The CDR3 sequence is CASSSVSGSNQPQHF. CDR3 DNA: TGTGCCAGCAGCTCCGTCTCGGGTAGCAATCAGCCCCAGCATTTT.

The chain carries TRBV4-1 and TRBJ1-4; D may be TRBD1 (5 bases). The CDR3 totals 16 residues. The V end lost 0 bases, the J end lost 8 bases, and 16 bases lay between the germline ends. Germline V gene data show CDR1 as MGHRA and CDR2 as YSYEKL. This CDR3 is CASSQEGRQGWEKLFF. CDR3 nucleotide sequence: TGCGCCAGCAGCCAAGAAGGGAGGCAGGGTTGGGAAAAACTGTTTTTT.

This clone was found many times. Written as DNA, the CDR3 is TGTGCCAGCAGTTACGGGACAGGGGTATTCGAGCAGTACTTC. Residues: CASSYGTGVFEQYF. This sequence joins TRBV6-5 and TRBJ2-7; 10 bases fit TRBD1. V lost 2 bases and J lost 6; bases outside the gene matches: 4. Germline V gives CDR1 MNHEY, CDR2 SVGAGI. The CDR3 has 14 amino acids.

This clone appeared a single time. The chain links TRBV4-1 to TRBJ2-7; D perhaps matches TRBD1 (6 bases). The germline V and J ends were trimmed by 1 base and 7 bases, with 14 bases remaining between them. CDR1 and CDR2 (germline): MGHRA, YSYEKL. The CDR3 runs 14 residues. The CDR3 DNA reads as TGCGCCAGCAGCCAAGTAAACAGGGCCTCTGAGCAGTACTTC. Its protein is CASSQVNRASEQYF.

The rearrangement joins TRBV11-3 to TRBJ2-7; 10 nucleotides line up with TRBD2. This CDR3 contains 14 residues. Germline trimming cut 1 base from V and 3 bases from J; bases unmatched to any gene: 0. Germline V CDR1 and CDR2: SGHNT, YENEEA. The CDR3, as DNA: TGTGCCAGCAGCTTAGCTAGCGGGAGCTACGAGCAGTACTTC. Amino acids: CASSLASGSYEQYF.

In DNA, the CDR3 is TGTGCCAGCAGCGGACAGGTCGGAAGGAGAAGCGAGCAGTACTTC. It encodes CASSGQVGRRSEQYF. The chain combines TRBV11-2 with TRBJ2-7, with TRBD1 identical over 7 bases. Unmatched junction bases numbered 13, after V lost 5 bases and J lost 6 bases. The CDR3 runs to 15 residues. Germline V gene sequence: CDR1 SGHAT, CDR2 FQNNGV.